Reported below is one T cell receptor beta chain. Its cognate antigen is unknown. 60 Vbeta and 13 Jbeta primers were used in PCR. The protocol was immunoSEQ multiplex PCR, while the TCRdb copy is restricted to in-frame clones and leaves out a portion. The repertoire holds about 90,000 clones, with just over 75% as singletons. This specimen belongs to a study of cytomegalovirus exposure and HLA in healthy donors. The wider study: Early on, a data release was issued that held 80 million or so unique TCRs from HLA-typed donors.

The study's findings and limits: Diagnosis of cytomegalovirus status made by the classifier reportedly showed high specificity and sensitivity. A later look showed TCR association rates differing by HLA locus, highest for DRB1 and lowest for HLA-C.

Germline V gene data show CDR1 as LGHNA and CDR2 as YNFKEQ. CDR3 length equals 16 residues. Trimming cost V 4 bases and J 0 bases; bases outside gene matches: 5. The source of this sequence is a man aged 30-40 years in good health and CMV-seronegative. Sequenced sample: PBMCs. The chain carries TRBV4-2 and TRBJ2-2, with 7 bases matching TRBD2. CDR3 loop: CASSRAGETNTGELFF. In DNA, the CDR3 is TGTGCCAGCAGCCGTGCGGGGGAGACGAACACCGGGGAGCTGTTTTTT.